Shown below are 2 T cell receptor beta chains from a single sample sequenced in a study of T cells after yellow fever vaccination. A single record per CDR3 protein comes from TCRdb applying MiXCR to the 5' RACE reads. The data contain about 120,000 distinct CDR3 sequences, 6.5% to 9% of them singletons. Sequenced here: CD8+ T cells sorted from PBMCs, sampled 45 days after the yellow fever booster vaccination. All receptors derive from a young man who received the YFV17D yellow fever vaccine.

This clonotype was seen more than once but under ten times. The J gene is TRBJ1-1, the V gene TRBV2, with 8 nucleotides matching TRBD1. The J segment lost 0 bases and the V segment lost 10 bases, leaving 4 bases of the junction unmatched. Germline CDR1 and CDR2: SNHLY and FYNNEI. There are 13 residues in the CDR3. The CDR3 protein is CATWTGMNTEAFF. For the CDR3, the DNA is TGTGCCACCTGGACAGGGATGAACACTGAAGCTTTCTTT. Full variable domain (remainder filled in from reference TRBV2 and TRBJ1-1): EPEVTQTPSHQVTQMGQEVILRCVPISNHLYFYWYRQILGQKVEFLVSFYNNEISEKSEIFDDQFSVERPDGSNFTLKIRSTKLEDSAMYFCATWTGMNTEAFFGQGTRLTVV.

This clonotype was recorded many times. The rearrangement uses TRBV6-2 or TRBV6-3 and TRBJ2-7; 9 nucleotides match TRBD2. From germline, CDR1 is MNHEY and CDR2 SVGEGT. CDR3 size: 13 residues. V dropped 10 bases and J dropped 2; count of bases not matched to a gene: 6. The CDR3 is CATMVAGAYEQYF. The CDR3 nucleotides are TGTGCCACCATGGTAGCGGGAGCCTACGAGCAGTACTTC.